This TCR beta chain came from a study of T-cell memory formation after mild COVID-19. As for the study in general: Largely donor-specific sequence clusters came from a couple of donors. Findings and limits, study-wide: Of the contracting clones, CD4+ ones lay mainly in CM and EM, and CD8+ ones in EMRA.

Germline V gene sequence: CDR1 SGHRS, CDR2 YFSETQ. The V and J ends lost 9 bases and 0 bases respectively, with 13 bases between them. CDR3 length: 14 amino acids. As to this clonotype: Antigen specificity is unknown.

Using constant-segment primers, 5'RACE produced TCR alpha and TCR beta cDNA libraries carrying sample barcodes and UMIs. TCRdb re-derived calls from the 5' RACE reads in MiXCR, one entry per CDR3 protein. The profile covers under 300,000 distinct CDR3 sequences, with 9.4% appearing a single time and around 21% taken by the ten largest. This TCR was recovered from a man aged 18 to 30 who had mild COVID-19 (a few samples of this study predate the infection). Cell type and time point are not known. The chain joins TRBV5-1 to TRBJ1-3; D gene uncertain. The sample comprised PBMCs or a T cell subset sorted from them (not recorded which). The CDR3 reads CAKVSRFSGNTIYF. The CDR3 nucleotides read TGCGCCAAAGTGAGTCGATTCTCTGGAAACACCATATATTTT.